This TCR beta chain comes out of a study of early T cells in non-severe SARS-CoV-2 infection. This clonotype has a count of ten or more. Its cognate antigen is unknown. CDR3 length: 21 residues. The V gene end was trimmed by 0 bases and the J gene end by 4 bases; junction bases not matched to a gene: 21. Germline loops: CDR1 LGHNA, CDR2 YSLEER. The study, taken as a whole, reports: Sequences matched to VDJdb favored anti-spike CD8 responses, while private and CD4 specificities were missed.

The TCR library protocol attached unique molecular identifiers to the individual cDNA molecules. TCRdb passed the 5' RACE reads through MiXCR, listing each CDR3 protein once. The sample contains 63,000 or so distinct CDR3 sequences, approximately 12% of which appear only once. V is TRBV4-3 and J is TRBJ1-3; TRBD1 agrees at 7 bases. Input material: whole blood. This sequence originates from an adult who was a healthcare worker with PCR-confirmed SARS-CoV-2 infection or an uninfected control (not recorded which). The CDR3 loop reads CASSQDPPSLTGLTYGNTIYF. CDR3 nucleotides: TGCGCCAGCAGCCAAGATCCCCCCTCCTTGACAGGGCTGACGTACGGAAACACCATATATTTT.